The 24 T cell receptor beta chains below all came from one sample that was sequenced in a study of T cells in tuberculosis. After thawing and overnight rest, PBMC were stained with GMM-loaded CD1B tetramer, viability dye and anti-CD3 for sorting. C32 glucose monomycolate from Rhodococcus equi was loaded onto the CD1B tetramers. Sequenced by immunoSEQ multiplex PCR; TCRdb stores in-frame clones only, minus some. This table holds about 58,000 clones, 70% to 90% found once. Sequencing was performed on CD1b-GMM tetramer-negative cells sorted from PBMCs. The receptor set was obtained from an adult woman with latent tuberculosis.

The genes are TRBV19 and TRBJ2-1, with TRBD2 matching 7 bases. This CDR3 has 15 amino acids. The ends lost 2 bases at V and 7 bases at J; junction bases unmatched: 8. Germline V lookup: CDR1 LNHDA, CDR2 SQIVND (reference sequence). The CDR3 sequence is CASSIPSGRRNEQFF. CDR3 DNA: TGTGCCAGTAGTATACCTAGCGGACGTCGGAATGAGCAGTTCTTC.

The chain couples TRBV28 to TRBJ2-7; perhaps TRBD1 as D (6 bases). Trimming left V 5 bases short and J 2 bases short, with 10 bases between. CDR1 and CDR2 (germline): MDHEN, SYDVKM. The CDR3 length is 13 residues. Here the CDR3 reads CASSLTGTYEQYF. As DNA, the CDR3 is TGTGCCAGCAGTCTAACAGGGACCTACGAGCAGTACTTC.

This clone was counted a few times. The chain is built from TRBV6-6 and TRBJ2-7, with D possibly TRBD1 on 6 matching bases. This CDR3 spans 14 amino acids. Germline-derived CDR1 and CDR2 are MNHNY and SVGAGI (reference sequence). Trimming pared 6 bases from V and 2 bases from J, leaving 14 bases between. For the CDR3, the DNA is TGTGCCAGCAGGACAGGCGTCGGGGCCTACGAGCAGTACTTC. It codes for CASRTGVGAYEQYF.

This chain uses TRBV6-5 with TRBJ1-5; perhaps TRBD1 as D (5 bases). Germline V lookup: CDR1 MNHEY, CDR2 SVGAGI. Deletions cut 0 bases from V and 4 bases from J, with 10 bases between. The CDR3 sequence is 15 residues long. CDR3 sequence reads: CASSYSGQVNQPQHF. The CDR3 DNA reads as TGTGCCAGCAGTTACTCGGGGCAGGTGAATCAGCCCCAGCATTTT.

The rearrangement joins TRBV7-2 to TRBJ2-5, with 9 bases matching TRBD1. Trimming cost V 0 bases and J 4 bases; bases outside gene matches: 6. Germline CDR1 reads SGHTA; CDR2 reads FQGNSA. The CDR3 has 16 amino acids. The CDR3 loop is CASSLAPGQGAETQYF. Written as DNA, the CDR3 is TGTGCCAGCAGCTTAGCCCCGGGACAGGGTGCAGAGACCCAGTACTTC.

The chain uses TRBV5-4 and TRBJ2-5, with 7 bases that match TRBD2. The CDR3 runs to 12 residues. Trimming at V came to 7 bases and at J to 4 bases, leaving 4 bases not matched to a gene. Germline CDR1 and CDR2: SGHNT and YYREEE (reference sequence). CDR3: CASGREGETQYF. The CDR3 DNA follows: TGTGCCAGCGGGAGGGAGGGAGAGACCCAGTACTTC.

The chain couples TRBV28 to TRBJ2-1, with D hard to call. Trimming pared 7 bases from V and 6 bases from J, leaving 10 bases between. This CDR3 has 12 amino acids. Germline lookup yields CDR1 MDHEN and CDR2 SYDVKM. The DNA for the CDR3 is TGTGCCAGCATAGACTCCAGCAATGAGCAGTTCTTC. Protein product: CASIDSSNEQFF.

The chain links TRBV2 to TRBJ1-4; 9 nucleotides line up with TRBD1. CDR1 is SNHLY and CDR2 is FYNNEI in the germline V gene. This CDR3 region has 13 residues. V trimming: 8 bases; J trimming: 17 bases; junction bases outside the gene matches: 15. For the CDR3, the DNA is TGTGCCAGCGCAAGCGACGGACAGGGGTCTAATTTTTTT. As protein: CASASDGQGSNFF.

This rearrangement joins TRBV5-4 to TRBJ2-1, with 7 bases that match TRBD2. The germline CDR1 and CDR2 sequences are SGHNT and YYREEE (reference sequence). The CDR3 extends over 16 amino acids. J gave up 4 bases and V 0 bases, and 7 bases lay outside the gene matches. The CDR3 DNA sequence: TGTGCCAGCAGCTTGGTCTCAGCGGGGCCTTACAATGAGCAGTTCTTC. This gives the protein CASSLVSAGPYNEQFF. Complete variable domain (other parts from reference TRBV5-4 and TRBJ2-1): ETGVTQSPTHLIKTRGQQVTLRCSSQSGHNTVSWYQQALGQGPQFIFQYYREEENGRGNFPPRFSGLQFPNYSSELNVNALELDDSALYLCASSLVSAGPYNEQFFGPGTRLTVL.

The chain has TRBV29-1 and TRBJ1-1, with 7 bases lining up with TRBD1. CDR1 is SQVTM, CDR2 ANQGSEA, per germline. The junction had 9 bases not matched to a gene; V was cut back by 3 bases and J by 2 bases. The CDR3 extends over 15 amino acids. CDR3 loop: CSVDEADRVNTEAFF. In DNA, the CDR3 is TGCAGCGTTGACGAAGCCGACAGGGTCAACACTGAAGCTTTCTTT. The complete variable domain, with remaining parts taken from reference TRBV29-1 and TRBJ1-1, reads SAVISQKPSRDICQRGTSLTIQCQVDSQVTMMFWYRQQPGQSLTLIATANQGSEATYESGFVIDKFPISRPNLTFSTLTVSNMSPEDSSIYLCSVDEADRVNTEAFFGQGTRLTVV.

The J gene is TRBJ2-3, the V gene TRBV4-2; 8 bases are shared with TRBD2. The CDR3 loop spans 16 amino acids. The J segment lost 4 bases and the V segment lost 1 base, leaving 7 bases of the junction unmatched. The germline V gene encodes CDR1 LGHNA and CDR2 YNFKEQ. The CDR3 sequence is CASSQGGGRSSDTQYF. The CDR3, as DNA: TGTGCCAGCAGCCAAGGTGGCGGGAGGTCCTCAGATACGCAGTATTTT.

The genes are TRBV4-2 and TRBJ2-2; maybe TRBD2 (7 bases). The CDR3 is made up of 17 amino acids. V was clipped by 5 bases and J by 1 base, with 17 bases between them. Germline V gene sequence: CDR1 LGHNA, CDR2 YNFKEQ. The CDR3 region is CASSTSARGGNTGELFF. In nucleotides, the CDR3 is TGTGCCAGCAGCACTTCGGCGAGGGGGGGGAACACCGGGGAGCTGTTTTTT.

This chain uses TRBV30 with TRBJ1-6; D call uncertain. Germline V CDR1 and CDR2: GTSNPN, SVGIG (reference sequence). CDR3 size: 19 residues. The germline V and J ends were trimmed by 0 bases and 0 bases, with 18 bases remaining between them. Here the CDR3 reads CAWSVRGGPTSSYNSPLHF. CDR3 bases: TGTGCCTGGAGTGTACGGGGAGGGCCTACGAGCTCCTATAATTCACCCCTCCACTTT.

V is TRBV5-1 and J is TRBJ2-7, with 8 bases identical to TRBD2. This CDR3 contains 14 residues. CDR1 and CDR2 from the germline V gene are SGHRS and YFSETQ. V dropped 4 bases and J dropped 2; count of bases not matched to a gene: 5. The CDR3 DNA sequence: TGCGCCAGCAGCCCAAGTAGCGGGACCTACGAGCAGTACTTC. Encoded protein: CASSPSSGTYEQYF.

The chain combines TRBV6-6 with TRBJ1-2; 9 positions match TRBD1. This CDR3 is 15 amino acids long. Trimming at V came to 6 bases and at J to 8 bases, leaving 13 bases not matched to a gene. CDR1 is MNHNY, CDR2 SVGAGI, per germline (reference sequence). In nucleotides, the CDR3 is TGTGCCAGCAGGTCCCAAGGACAGGGGTTGAGCGGCTACACCTTC. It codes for CASRSQGQGLSGYTF.

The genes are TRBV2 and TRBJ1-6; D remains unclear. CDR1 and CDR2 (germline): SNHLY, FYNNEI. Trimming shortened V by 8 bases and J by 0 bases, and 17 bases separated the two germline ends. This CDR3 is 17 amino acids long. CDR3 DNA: TGTGCCAGCTCATCAAGGTGGCAGCGCTCCTATAATTCACCCCTCCACTTT. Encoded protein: CASSSRWQRSYNSPLHF.

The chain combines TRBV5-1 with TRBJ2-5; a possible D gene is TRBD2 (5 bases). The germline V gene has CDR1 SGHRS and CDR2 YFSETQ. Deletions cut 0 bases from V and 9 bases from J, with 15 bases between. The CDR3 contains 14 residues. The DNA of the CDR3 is TGCGCCAGCAGCTTGGCCGGACTGAATTCGGCCCAGTACTTC. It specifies CASSLAGLNSAQYF.

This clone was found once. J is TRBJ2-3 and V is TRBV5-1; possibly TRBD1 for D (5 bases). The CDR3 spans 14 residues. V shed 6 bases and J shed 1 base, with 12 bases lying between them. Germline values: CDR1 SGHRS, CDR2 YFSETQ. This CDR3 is CASTPEGGTDTQYF. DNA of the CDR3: TGCGCCAGCACCCCCGAAGGGGGCACAGATACGCAGTATTTT.

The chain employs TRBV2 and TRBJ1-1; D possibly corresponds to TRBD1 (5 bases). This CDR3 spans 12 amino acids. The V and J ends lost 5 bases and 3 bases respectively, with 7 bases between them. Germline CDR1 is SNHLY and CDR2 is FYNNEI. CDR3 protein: CASSQGDTEAFF. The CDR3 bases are TGTGCCAGCAGTCAGGGTGACACTGAAGCTTTCTTT.

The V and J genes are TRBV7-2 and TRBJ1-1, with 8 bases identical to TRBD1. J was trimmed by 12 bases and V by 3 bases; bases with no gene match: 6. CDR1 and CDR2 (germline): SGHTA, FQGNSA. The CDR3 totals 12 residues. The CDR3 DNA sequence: TGTGCCAGCAGCTTGGACAGGGTAGGAACTTTCTTT. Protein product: CASSLDRVGTFF.

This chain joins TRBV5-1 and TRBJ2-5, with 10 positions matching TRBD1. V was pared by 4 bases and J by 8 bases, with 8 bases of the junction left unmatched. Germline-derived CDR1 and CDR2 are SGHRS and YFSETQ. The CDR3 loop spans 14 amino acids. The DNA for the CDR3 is TGCGCCAGCAGCACCTCCGGGACAGGGGAAACCCAGTACTTC. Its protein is CASSTSGTGETQYF. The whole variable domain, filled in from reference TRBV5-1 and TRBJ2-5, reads KAGVTQTPRYLIKTRGQQVTLSCSPISGHRSVSWYQQTPGQGLQFLFEYFSETQRNKGNFPGRFSGRQFSNSRSEMNVSTLELGDSALYLCASSTSGTGETQYFGPGTRLLVL.

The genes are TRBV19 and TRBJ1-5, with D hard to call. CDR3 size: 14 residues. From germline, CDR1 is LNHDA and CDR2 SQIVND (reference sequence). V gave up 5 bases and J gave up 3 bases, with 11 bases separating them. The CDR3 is CASSAPDNNQPQHF. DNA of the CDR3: TGTGCCAGTAGTGCCCCTGACAACAATCAGCCCCAGCATTTT.

The DNA of the CDR3 is TGTGCCAGCAGTTACTCGCAGGGAAATGAGCAGTTCTTC. Translating it yields CASSYSQGNEQFF. The chain is built from TRBV6-5 and TRBJ2-1; a weak D match, TRBD1 (5 bases). V was cut by 0 bases and J by 7 bases, with 7 bases left in between. The CDR3 totals 13 residues. Germline CDR1 MNHEY, CDR2 SVGAGI.

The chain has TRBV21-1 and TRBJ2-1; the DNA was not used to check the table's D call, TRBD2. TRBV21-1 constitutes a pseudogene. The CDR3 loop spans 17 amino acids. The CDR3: CASSEKATSGAYNEQFF. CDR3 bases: TGTGCCAGCAGCGAAAAGGCGACTAGCGGAGCCTACAATGAGCAGTTCTTC.